The rows below give T cell receptor beta chains drawn from one sample of a study of radiation and T cells in renal cell carcinoma. The method was immunoSEQ multiplex PCR; TCRdb's version includes in-frame clones alone and lacks a portion of them. Among approximately 150,000 clones, roughly 90% were seen once, and the ten largest hold less than 20%. Here the sequenced sample was blood, taken from a patient whose treatment included radiotherapy and nephrectomy. These receptors were taken from a woman aged 45-65 years with renal cell carcinoma. Both conserved end residues are part of each CDR3. The D gene is left open where the match is weak. The size entry is marked missing in some rows and otherwise reads once, few, many or a size class.

clone_size,j_call,v_call,d_call,cdr3_length,cdr3_aa,cdr3_nt
NA,TRBJ1-3,TRBV30,NA,15,CAWSGRLSSGNTIYF,TGTGCCTGGAGTGGAAGGCTGAGCTCTGGAAACACCATATATTTT
NA,TRBJ1-5,TRBV19,NA,14,CASSTQGHNQPQHF,TGTGCCAGTAGTACTCAGGGCCACAATCAGCCCCAGCATTTT
NA,TRBJ1-4,TRBV4-3,NA,15,CASSQRAAQNEKLFF,TGCGCCAGCAGCCAAAGGGCGGCTCAGAACGAAAAACTGTTTTTT
NA,TRBJ1-3,TRBV7-9,NA,15,CASSSDQGSGNTIYF,TGTGCCAGCAGCTCAGATCAGGGTTCTGGAAACACCATATATTTT
NA,TRBJ1-6,TRBV30,TRBD1,15,CAWSIGTGGNSPLHF,TGTGCCTGGAGTATAGGGACAGGGGGCAATTCACCCCTCCACTTT
NA,TRBJ1-2,TRBV7-2,TRBD1,16,CASSAPGQPSNYGYTF,TGTGCCAGCAGCGCCCCGGGACAGCCTTCTAACTATGGCTACACCTTC
NA,TRBJ2-3,TRBV4-3,NA,15,CASSQQHGTTDTQYF,TGCGCCAGCAGCCAGCAGCACGGGACCACAGATACGCAGTATTTT
NA,TRBJ2-3,TRBV5-4,NA,13,CASSHDRADTQYF,TGTGCCAGCAGCCACGACCGGGCGGATACGCAGTATTTT
NA,TRBJ2-7,TRBV7-9,NA,14,CASTTRKADYEQYF,TGTGCCAGCACCACCCGAAAAGCGGACTACGAGCAGTACTTC
NA,TRBJ2-4,TRBV5-4,TRBD2,14,CASSLAGSQTIQYF,TGTGCCAGCAGCCTAGCGGGGTCCCAAACCATTCAGTACTTC
NA,TRBJ1-1,TRBV11-2,NA,14,CASSLSTDGGKSFF,TGTGCCAGCAGCTTATCTACCGACGGGGGCAAATCTTTCTTT
once,TRBJ1-5,TRBV5-8,TRBD1,16,CASSLRAGGEGQPQHF,TGTGCCAGCAGCTTGAGGGCAGGGGGCGAGGGTCAGCCCCAGCATTTT
NA,TRBJ2-5,TRBV9,NA,17,CASSVEAGSIVQETQYF,TGTGCCAGCAGCGTAGAGGCGGGAAGCATAGTCCAAGAGACCCAGTACTTC
NA,TRBJ2-5,TRBV7-2,TRBD1,15,CASSHPGTGGETQYF,TGTGCCAGCAGCCATCCCGGGACAGGGGGAGAGACCCAGTACTTC
NA,TRBJ1-6,TRBV5-1,TRBD1,15,CASSQRQGKNSPLHF,TGCGCCAGCAGCCAACGACAGGGGAAGAATTCACCCCTCCACTTT
few,TRBJ1-2,TRBV28,NA,12,CASSSGVEGYTF,TGTGCCAGCAGTTCCGGGGTCGAGGGCTACACCTTC
NA,TRBJ2-7,TRBV4-1,TRBD2,16,CASQIAGGPQAYEQYF,TGCGCCAGCCAAATAGCGGGAGGGCCGCAAGCCTACGAGCAGTACTTC
NA,TRBJ2-1,TRBV28,NA,14,CATYRDSTTSEQFF,TGTGCCACCTACCGGGACTCAACCACCAGTGAGCAGTTCTTC
NA,TRBJ2-7,TRBV28,TRBD2,19,CASSSPLASGGPSSYEQYF,TGTGCCAGCAGCTCCCCTTTAGCTAGCGGGGGGCCTAGCTCCTACGAGCAGTACTTC
NA,TRBJ2-2,TRBV5-6,NA,14,CASSNPSNTGELFF,TGTGCCAGCAGCAACCCTTCGAACACCGGGGAGCTGTTTTTT
NA,TRBJ1-4,TRBV7-9,NA,13,CASSSAGQEKLFF,TGTGCCAGCAGCTCAGCGGGGCAGGAAAAACTGTTTTTT
NA,TRBJ2-3,TRBV29-1,TRBD1,15,CSVDIPGGDADTQYF,TGCAGCGTTGATATTCCAGGGGGTGATGCAGATACGCAGTATTTT
NA,TRBJ2-3,TRBV6-6,NA,14,CASSPPAGTDTQYF,TGTGCCAGCAGTCCCCCGGCGGGGACAGATACGCAGTATTTT
once,TRBJ1-5,TRBV9,NA,13,CASSADLGQPQHF,TGTGCCAGCAGCGCGGATCTCGGGCAGCCCCAGCATTTT
NA,TRBJ1-5,TRBV19,NA,13,CASSIGGYQPQHF,TGTGCCAGTAGCATTGGGGGGTATCAGCCCCAGCATTTT
NA,TRBJ1-5,TRBV18,NA,15,CASSLRDGGNQPQHF,TGTGCCAGCTCACTCAGAGATGGAGGCAATCAGCCCCAGCATTTT
NA,TRBJ1-2,TRBV11-2,TRBD1,12,CASSQTGGAYTF,TGTGCCAGCAGCCAGACAGGGGGCGCCTACACCTTC
few,TRBJ1-1,TRBV15,NA,14,CATSRDWEGAEAFF,TGTGCCACCAGCAGAGATTGGGAGGGTGCGGAAGCTTTCTTT
NA,TRBJ2-2,TRBV6-1,TRBD1,16,CASSQDRGSYTGELFF,TGTGCCAGCAGTCAAGACAGGGGGTCTTACACCGGGGAGCTGTTTTTT
NA,TRBJ2-1,TRBV10-3,TRBD2,18,CAISAGTSGASSYNEQFF,TGTGCCATCAGTGCCGGGACTAGCGGGGCGAGCTCCTACAATGAGCAGTTCTTC
NA,TRBJ2-7,TRBV6-5,NA,15,CASSSFTPGRYEQYF,TGTGCCAGCAGTTCGTTTACCCCGGGGAGGTACGAGCAGTACTTC
once,TRBJ2-2,TRBV7-3,TRBD1,16,CASSLTSGTGTGELFF,TGTGCCAGCAGCTTAACGTCCGGGACAGGAACCGGGGAGCTGTTTTTT
NA,TRBJ2-7,TRBV9,NA,12,CASRMNLHEQYF,TGTGCCAGCAGGATGAACCTCCACGAGCAGTACTTC
NA,TRBJ2-5,TRBV18,NA,14,CASSPAGFGETQYF,TGTGCCAGCTCACCAGCGGGATTCGGGGAGACCCAGTACTTC
NA,TRBJ1-5,TRBV10-3,NA,14,CAISGQGGNQPQHF,TGTGCCATCAGTGGGCAGGGTGGCAATCAGCCCCAGCATTTT
NA,TRBJ1-6,TRBV5-1,TRBD1,16,CASSLGPGQVVSPLHF,TGCGCCAGCAGCTTGGGGCCGGGACAGGTTGTCTCACCCCTCCACTTT
NA,TRBJ2-7,TRBV18,NA,14,CASSPPAGAYEQYF,TGTGCCAGCTCACCTCCCGCCGGGGCCTACGAGCAGTACTTC
NA,TRBJ2-2,TRBV18,NA,14,CASSPGRFQGELFF,TGTGCCAGCTCACCAGGCAGGTTCCAAGGGGAGCTGTTTTTT
NA,TRBJ1-2,TRBV6-1,NA,14,CASSEVAGRFGYTF,TGTGCCAGCAGTGAAGTGGCAGGGAGGTTTGGCTACACCTTC
once,TRBJ1-2,TRBV7-9,NA,14,CASSLVVNLGAYTF,TGTGCCAGCAGCTTAGTGGTTAATCTGGGTGCTTACACCTTC
NA,TRBJ2-7,TRBV6-5,NA,13,CASSPPGDYEQYF,TGTGCCAGCAGCCCCCCGGGAGATTACGAGCAGTACTTC
few,TRBJ1-5,TRBV10-1,NA,14,CATGRDRPNQPQHF,TGCGCCACGGGGAGGGACCGACCGAATCAGCCCCAGCATTTT
NA,TRBJ2-1,TRBV5-1,TRBD1,14,CASTPGTAYNEQFF,TGCGCCAGCACCCCGGGGACAGCTTACAATGAGCAGTTCTTC
NA,TRBJ1-3,TRBV7-8,NA,13,CASSPGVGNTIYF,TGTGCCAGCAGCCCAGGGGTGGGAAACACCATATATTTT
NA,TRBJ2-7,TRBV15,NA,12,CATSRDLGKQYF,TGTGCCACCAGCAGAGATCTTGGGAAGCAGTACTTC
NA,TRBJ2-6,TRBV7-9,NA,17,CASSLGKGGPGANVLTF,TGTGCCAGCAGCTTAGGGAAGGGGGGGCCCGGGGCCAACGTCCTGACTTTC
NA,TRBJ2-4,TRBV4-1,NA,14,CASSPRHNTNIQYF,TGCGCCAGCAGCCCGAGGCACAATACCAACATTCAGTACTTC
NA,TRBJ1-4,TRBV19,NA,14,CASSSQGYNEKLFF,TGTGCCAGTAGTTCGCAGGGGTATAATGAAAAACTGTTTTTT
once,TRBJ1-6,TRBV10-1,NA,13,CATGRDKNSPLHF,TGCGCCACCGGACGCGACAAGAATTCACCCCTCCACTTT
NA,TRBJ2-7,TRBV14,NA,13,CASSQEIRGEQYF,TGTGCCAGCAGCCAAGAAATCCGCGGCGAGCAGTACTTC
NA,TRBJ2-7,TRBV28,NA,14,CASSFGGSSYEQYF,TGTGCCAGCAGTTTTGGGGGCAGCTCCTACGAGCAGTACTTC
NA,TRBJ1-1,TRBV5-6,NA,17,CASSGRLGVMWDTEAFF,TGTGCCAGCAGCGGGAGGTTGGGGGTAATGTGGGACACTGAAGCTTTCTTT